The source of this T cell receptor (beta chain) is a study of human T cells and chemical hapten exposure. As to time point: patch test 3, about 24 weeks after DPC sensitization. Treatment reported: therapeutic diphenylcyclopropenone sensitization with weekly scalp DPC. This clonotype was observed many times. TCRdb recomputed calls from the RACE reads with MiXCR, one row per CDR3 protein. The data show about 190,000 distinct CDR3 sequences, more than 20% seen once. V was clipped by 7 bases and J by 0 bases; unmatched bases: 7. There are 15 residues in the CDR3. The rearrangement links TRBV12-3 or TRBV12-4 to TRBJ1-1; 8 nucleotides agree with TRBD1. Material: whole blood, obtained in connection with sensitization to the hapten diphenylcyclopropenone (DPC). The clonotype originates from a woman aged 40-49 years with alopecia areata. Some clones in this sample may be carry-over from other donors' samples. The CDR3 coding sequence is TGTGCCAGCACCGTGGGGACAGGACTGAACACTGAAGCTTTCTTT. It is translated as CASTVGTGLNTEAFF.